A selection of T cell receptor beta chains follows, all from one sample in a study of technical replicates of blood from several donors. Data came from immunoSEQ multiplex PCR; TCRdb stores just in-frame clones and leaves some out. The sample shows approximately 100,000 clones, nearly 97% of them seen only once. Sequencing was performed on T cells isolated from PBMCs. All receptors come from a human donor in good health. The CDR3 runs from the conserved cysteine through the conserved F or W.

CDR3 | V
CASSPGRDTEAFF | TRBV19
CASSQDRTLSEAFF | TRBV4-1
CASGWSTDTQYF | TRBV6-1
CASSVRAANTGELFF | TRBV13
CASSLKSTSTSGIVSYEQYF | TRBV5-1
CASSLELNTEAFF | TRBV10-1
CASSLRSGPETTNEKLFF | TRBV5-1
CAISESWTRGDQPQHF | TRBV10-3
CASSQQGFPYEQYF | TRBV4-1
CSVERGDTEAFF | TRBV29-1
CASSFSGGASDTQYF | TRBV2
CASSPWPQNQETQYF | TRBV18
CASTTTANGYTF | TRBV19
CASSKDSFRGLQGSPLHF | TRBV5-1
CASSLGQNYGYTF | TRBV5-1
CASSFQGAVGELFF | TRBV7-8
CASSLGTGGTEAFF | TRBV28
CSAQGGASAFF | TRBV29-1
CASGAYRDRPGELFF | TRBV5-1
CASSQEGGIFGYTF | TRBV14
CASTSSGRGLADTQYF | TRBV19
CASSWTGLGKLFF | TRBV5-1
CASGSRSGGRLGPQHF | TRBV12-5
CASSLSGTREGKLFF | TRBV28
CASRTGGSISYEQFF | TRBV19
CASKFLAGEGEQFF | TRBV5-1
CASSTGRILAKNIQYF | TRBV2
CASSLEAGIYNEQFF | TRBV5-1
CASSPTGYSNQPQHF | TRBV19
CASSGTGGRPDTQYF | TRBV6-4
CASSRGLAGNEQFF | TRBV5-6
CASSPGQGTEAFF | TRBV18
CASAITGGWDNEQFF | TRBV12-5
CASSLVAGLTDTQYF | TRBV5-1
CASSLTTGTGGSREQFF | TRBV27
CASSRGTGSYEQYF | TRBV19
CASPEDRIYEQYF | TRBV18
CASSPRGGVSYEQYF | TRBV7-8
CAWKVSSPLHF | TRBV30
CASSPGGAAQSRDTQYF | TRBV5-1
CAIFRTRENEQFF | TRBV10-3
CASSEGDSGGYEQYF | TRBV6-1
CASSRVRHRGTEAFF | TRBV5-1
CASSFYYNEQFF | TRBV7-6
CASSTPTGGKETQYF | TRBV28
CASSSGQEYEQYF | TRBV7-3
CASSSTERTGIQPQHF | TRBV5-1
CASSFGSSHSSYNEQFF | TRBV11-3
CATRDYRDVSSYEQYF | TRBV27
CASSLGKLTRSTEAFF | TRBV7-9
CASSVFGDSYNEQFF | TRBV6-1
CASSHNGLAGGVRNEQFF | TRBV4-1
CASSQEMAGGPGDTQYF | TRBV4-1
CASSPGLATNEQFF | TRBV11-3
CASSLVTTNEKLFF | TRBV7-9
CASSFTNEKLFF | TRBV2
CASSTNTHTQYF | TRBV6-5
CASSLDRDSPYEQYF | TRBV5-1
CASSLRFSYEQYF | TRBV5-6